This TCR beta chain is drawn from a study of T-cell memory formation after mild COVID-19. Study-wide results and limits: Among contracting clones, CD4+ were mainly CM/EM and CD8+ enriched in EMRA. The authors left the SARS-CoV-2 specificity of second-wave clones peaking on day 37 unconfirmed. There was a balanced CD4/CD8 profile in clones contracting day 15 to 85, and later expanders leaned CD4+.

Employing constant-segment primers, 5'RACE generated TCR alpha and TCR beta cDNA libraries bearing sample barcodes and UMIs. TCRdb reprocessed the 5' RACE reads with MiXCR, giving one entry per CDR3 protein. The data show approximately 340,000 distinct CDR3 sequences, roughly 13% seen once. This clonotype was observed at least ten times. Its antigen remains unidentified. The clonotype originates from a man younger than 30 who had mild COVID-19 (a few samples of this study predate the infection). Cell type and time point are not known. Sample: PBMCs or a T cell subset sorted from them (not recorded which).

The CDR3 protein is CASSLDFSTDTQYF. CDR3 DNA: TGCGCCAGCAGCTTGGACTTTTCCACAGATACGCAGTATTTT. The V call is TRBV5-1, the J call TRBJ2-3, with D uncertain. V gave up 0 bases and J gave up 2 bases, with 7 bases separating them. The CDR3 totals 14 residues. From germline, CDR1 is SGHRS and CDR2 YFSETQ.